This T cell receptor beta chain was retrieved from a study of blood T cell repertoires in COVID-19. On the study more broadly: T cells, B-cell-depleted T cells, or PBMCs supplied cDNA or gDNA.

From germline, CDR1 is MNHNS and CDR2 SASEGT. V lost 4 bases to trimming and J lost 3 bases; unmatched junction nucleotides: 6. This CDR3 has 18 amino acids. Original data processing: Reference gene primer amplification in the assay estimated nucleated cell counts. Sequencing was performed with immunoSEQ multiplex PCR; in TCRdb, only in-frame clones are kept and a portion is missing. V, J and clone size are those of that table, while D and trimming were read from the DNA. The table lists roughly 230,000 clones, 88% of them singletons. Sequenced input: peripheral blood. The rearrangement uses TRBV6-1 and TRBJ2-2; 15 positions agree with TRBD2. The origin of this receptor is a human donor in a cohort sampled during active COVID-19. The CDR3, as DNA: TGTGCCAGCAGTGGCTGGACTAGCGGGAGGGGAGACACCGGGGAGCTGTTTTTT. Its translation is CASSGWTSGRGDTGELFF.